The source of this T cell receptor beta chain is a study of T cell repertoires in cytomegalovirus infection. Study-wide background: Indications of both CMV infection and matching HLA type were provided by public TCR beta signatures. General study findings and limits: Pooled public TCR beta family frequency picked out CMV carriers with the relevant HLA. CMV-specific HLA-C-restricted TCR beta clonotypes dominated the ex vivo response.

This clonotype came up many times. No antigen is known for it. Trimming took 6 bases from V and 3 from J, leaving 11 bases between them. CDR1 and CDR2 (germline): MNHNS, SASEGT. CDR3 length: 14 amino acids. TCRdb ran MiXCR on the reads and lists one entry per CDR3 protein. The table shows fewer than 550,000 distinct CDR3 sequences, with approximately 11% occurring only once. The clonotype originates from a human donor in good health (CMV status not recorded). Some clones in this sample may be carry-over from other donors' samples. Sequencing was done on a sample of PBMCs. The chain employs TRBV6-1 and TRBJ1-4; D uncertain. The CDR3 loop reads CASSPAGANEKLFF. In DNA form, the CDR3 reads TGTGCCAGCAGCCCTGCCGGGGCTAATGAAAAACTGTTTTTT.